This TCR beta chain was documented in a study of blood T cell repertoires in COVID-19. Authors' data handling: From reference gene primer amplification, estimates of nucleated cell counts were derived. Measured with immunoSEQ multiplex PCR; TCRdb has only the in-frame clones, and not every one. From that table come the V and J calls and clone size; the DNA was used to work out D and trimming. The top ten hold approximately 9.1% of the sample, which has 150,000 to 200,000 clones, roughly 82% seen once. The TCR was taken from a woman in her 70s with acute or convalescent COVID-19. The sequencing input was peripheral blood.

The CDR3 spells CASSLEGAGGYTF. In nucleotides, the CDR3 is TGCGCCAGCAGCTTGGAGGGGGCAGGCGGCTACACCTTC. The rearrangement uses TRBV5-1 and TRBJ1-2; 7 positions agree with TRBD1. Per the germline V gene, CDR1 is SGHRS and CDR2 is YFSETQ. The junction had 4 bases not matched to a gene; V was cut back by 0 bases and J by 8 bases. CDR3 length: 13 residues.